This T cell receptor (beta chain) was documented in a study of siplizumab effects on memory and regulatory T cells (dated 2019 in TCRdb). For context, the study as a whole: The study examined how the anti-CD2 antibody siplizumab affects alloreactive T-cell subsets in allogeneic mixed lymphocyte reactions built from human PBMCs. Summary of the overall study and its limitations: Because sequences at frequencies below about 10^-5 were poorly captured, only a minor fraction of alloreactive clones could be mapped back to unstimulated subsets. The cumulative frequency of alloreactive sequences that could be traced back to unstimulated CD4+ memory T cells was significantly reduced by siplizumab. Whether proliferating Tregs from siplizumab cultures were suppressive was not functionally confirmed. In reactions with siplizumab, an average of 68.8% of mappable alloreactive CD4+ clones were Treg-derived, compared with roughly 27% in control reactions. Compared with memory T cells, unstimulated naive T cells appeared more diverse, and naive cells seemed to make a substantial contribution to the alloresponse. Roughly 80-95% of proliferating CD4+ or CD8+ clones could not be assigned a naive or memory phenotype.

The library relied on the immunoSEQ multiplex PCR assay. Each sample had 85,000 to 100,000 TCR templates assayed by the deep sequencing platform. Genomic DNA extracted from sorted T cells was used for TCRbeta CDR3 sequencing. Under the source paper's analysis protocol: Clonal analysis of TCRbeta CDR3 data was done in the R programming language. Alloreactive CD4+ and CD8+ clones were defined by comparing unstimulated samples with post-reaction CFSE-low samples. Regulatory or non-regulatory origin was assigned to alloreactive CD4+ clones by matching of sequences to sorted unstimulated Treg and non-Treg repertoires. TCRdb re-hosts the immuneACCESS table, in-frame sequences only. Its copies lack some clones; in the studies checked, an unresolved V gene accounts for under half of them, and the cause for the rest is not known. V and J calls and clone size are given by that table; D and trimming were obtained from the DNA. The sample includes fewer than 120,000 clones, with roughly 90% observed a single time. The top ten clonotypes cover 1% to 1.5% of the sample.

Sorted unstimulated T cells and proliferating T cells recovered from mixed lymphocyte reactions underwent TCRbeta CDR3 sequencing. Fresh whole blood from some eleven HLA-typed healthy donors was used to isolate PBMCs. V is clipped by 1 base and J by 3 bases, and the sequence between their germline boundaries is 10 bases long. The germline V gene (reference sequence) gives CDR1 as LNHDA and CDR2 as SQIVND. From cysteine to phenylalanine, the CDR3 is 15 amino acids long. Just the 45-base CDR3 DNA is kept, in frame starting at base 1. A remark on this clone: Its recognized antigen is unknown. Within one base of it there is no much larger clone, and no base qualities were kept.

The chain links TRBV19 with TRBJ1-5; the D gene is perhaps TRBD1, from 6 matching bases. The source of this sequence is a human donor in good health. Sequences were obtained from CD4+ T cells sorted from blood. The CDR3 loop reads CASSIGGQNNQPQHF. In nucleotides, the sequence is TGTGCCAGTAGTATAGGTGGACAGAACAATCAGCCCCAGCATTTT.